Listed below are T cell receptor beta chains from one sample, sequenced in a study of blood T cell repertoires in COVID-19. Clones were sequenced by immunoSEQ multiplex PCR, and TCRdb holds only the in-frame ones, with some missing. The sample comprises about 100,000 clones, approximately 89% of which are singletons, and about 2.2% rests with the top ten. Sequenced: peripheral blood. All receptors derive from a man between 50 and 59 years old with active COVID-19. Each CDR3 is given with its conserved first and last residue. Each record gives: clone size, CDR3 length, J gene, D gene, V gene, CDR3 protein, CDR3 DNA. D genes are given only for firm matches. Where a row states a size, it is once, few, many or the class of an expanded clone; other rows omit it.

-,13,TRBJ2-3,TRBD2,TRBV2,CASSGGYTDTQYF,TGTGCCAGCAGCGGGGGGTACACAGATACGCAGTATTTT
-,14,TRBJ1-1,-,TRBV19,CASSIGGGATEAFF,TGTGCCAGTAGTATAGGAGGGGGGGCCACTGAAGCTTTCTTT
-,16,TRBJ2-5,-,TRBV29-1,CSVEDWGSTGRETQYF,TGCAGCGTTGAAGATTGGGGCAGCACCGGGCGAGAGACCCAGTACTTC
once,16,TRBJ2-1,-,TRBV11-2,CASSLLIGSSYNEQFF,TGTGCCAGCAGCTTACTGATAGGGAGCTCCTACAATGAGCAGTTCTTC
-,13,TRBJ1-2,-,TRBV3-1/TRBV3-2,CASSRASLYGYTF,TGTGCCAGCAGCCGAGCGAGCCTGTATGGCTACACCTTC
-,14,TRBJ1-1,-,TRBV7-9,CASSQMDTPWVAFF,TGTGCCAGCAGCCAAATGGACACTCCATGGGTCGCTTTCTTT
-,14,TRBJ1-1,TRBD1,TRBV10-3,CAISEYEGATEAFF,TGTGCCATCAGTGAGTATGAGGGGGCCACTGAAGCTTTCTTT
-,16,TRBJ1-6,TRBD1,TRBV27,CASSSYKDRGRLPLHF,TGTGCCAGCAGTTCTTACAAGGACAGGGGGCGTTTACCCCTCCACTTT
-,16,TRBJ2-1,-,TRBV4-2,CASSQEGQSAYNEQFF,TGTGCCAGCAGCCAAGAGGGCCAGTCCGCCTACAATGAGCAGTTCTTC
-,15,TRBJ1-3,-,TRBV6-5,CASSYARGSGNTIYF,TGTGCCAGCAGTTACGCAAGGGGATCTGGAAACACCATATATTTT
-,15,TRBJ2-5,TRBD2,TRBV16,CASSPAAGVGETQYF,TGTGCCAGCAGCCCCGCAGCGGGAGTCGGAGAGACCCAGTACTTC
-,15,TRBJ2-1,-,TRBV24-1,CATSDRGSPGNEQFF,TGTGCCACCAGTGACAGGGGCTCCCCCGGGAATGAGCAGTTCTTC
-,15,TRBJ2-1,-,TRBV7-2,CASSPNRQPYNEQFF,TGTGCCAGCAGCCCAAATAGACAGCCGTACAATGAGCAGTTCTTC
-,17,TRBJ1-2,-,TRBV3-1/TRBV3-2,CASSQDYGGRLNYGYTF,TGTGCCAGCAGCCAAGATTACGGGGGACGGCTTAACTATGGCTACACCTTC
-,18,TRBJ2-1,TRBD2,TRBV9,CASSVGPGGLAGDNEQFF,TGTGCCAGCAGCGTAGGTCCCGGAGGGCTAGCGGGAGACAATGAGCAGTTCTTC
-,16,TRBJ2-2,TRBD2,TRBV5-8,CASSPDSGSYTGELFF,TGTGCCAGCAGCCCGGATAGCGGGAGCTACACCGGGGAGCTGTTTTTT
-,15,TRBJ2-3,TRBD1,TRBV7-2,CASSLAGTGTDTQYF,TGTGCCAGCAGCTTAGCCGGGACAGGTACAGATACGCAGTATTTT
-,15,TRBJ2-6,-,TRBV7-9,CASSTQGRGANVLTF,TGTGCCAGCAGCACCCAGGGCCGGGGGGCCAACGTCCTGACTTTC
-,17,TRBJ2-1,TRBD2,TRBV5-1,CASRRTGTRSSYNEQFF,TGCGCCAGCAGGCGGACCGGGACTAGAAGCTCCTACAATGAGCAGTTCTTC
-,13,TRBJ1-4,-,TRBV18,CASSPGLFEKLFF,TGTGCCAGCTCACCGGGGCTCTTTGAAAAACTGTTTTTT
-,17,TRBJ2-5,TRBD1,TRBV18,CASSPSGTGGAWETQYF,TGTGCCAGCTCACCATCGGGGACAGGGGGCGCCTGGGAGACCCAGTACTTC
-,18,TRBJ1-6,TRBD1,TRBV18,CASSPQDRGSSFSSPLHF,TGTGCCAGCTCACCACAAGACAGGGGGTCGTCTTTCAGCTCACCCCTCCACTTT
once,13,TRBJ2-3,-,TRBV11-2,CASSRGGGDTQYF,TGTGCCAGCAGCCGAGGAGGAGGAGATACGCAGTATTTT
-,16,TRBJ2-6,-,TRBV4-1,CASSQDRTTGANVLTF,TGCGCCAGCAGCCAAGATCGGACTACTGGGGCCAACGTCCTGACTTTC
-,15,TRBJ1-1,TRBD1,TRBV5-1,CASSLYQGARAEAFF,TGCGCCAGCAGCTTATACCAGGGGGCGAGGGCTGAAGCTTTCTTT
-,15,TRBJ1-4,TRBD1,TRBV25-1,CASRETGGFNEKLFF,TGTGCCAGCAGGGAAACAGGGGGCTTCAATGAAAAACTGTTTTTT
-,16,TRBJ2-1,-,TRBV6-4,CASSESPIPSYNEQFF,TGTGCCAGCAGTGAGTCCCCTATACCCTCCTACAATGAGCAGTTCTTC
once,15,TRBJ1-5,-,TRBV18,CASSPGQPSNQPQHF,TGTGCCAGCTCACCTGGGCAGCCAAGCAATCAGCCCCAGCATTTT
-,14,TRBJ2-1,TRBD1,TRBV10-3,CAIRIYGTANEQFF,TGTGCCATCAGGATATACGGGACAGCCAATGAGCAGTTCTTC
-,17,TRBJ1-4,TRBD1,TRBV5-1,CASSLGTGLTTNEKLFF,TGCGCCAGCAGCCTTGGGACAGGGTTAACAACTAATGAAAAACTGTTTTTT
few,16,TRBJ1-1,TRBD1,TRBV5-1,CASSFIQGAKGGEAFF,TGCGCCAGCAGCTTCATACAGGGGGCGAAGGGTGGTGAAGCTTTCTTT
-,12,TRBJ1-2,-,TRBV5-4,CASRGGGAGYTF,TGTGCCAGCCGAGGGGGGGGCGCAGGCTACACCTTC
once,12,TRBJ1-2,-,TRBV29-1,CSVDSGNYGYTF,TGCAGCGTTGATTCCGGGAACTATGGCTACACCTTC
once,16,TRBJ2-7,TRBD2,TRBV4-1,CASSQQEAGGAYEQYF,TGCGCCAGCAGCCAACAAGAGGCGGGGGGGGCCTACGAGCAGTACTTC
-,14,TRBJ1-2,-,TRBV3-1/TRBV3-2,CASSNNRDNYGYTF,TGTGCCAGCAGCAACAACAGGGACAACTATGGCTACACCTTC
-,14,TRBJ1-3,TRBD1,TRBV11-3,CASSDRVAGNTIYF,TGTGCCAGCAGTGACAGGGTTGCTGGAAACACCATATATTTT
-,15,TRBJ1-5,-,TRBV3-1/TRBV3-2,CASSPGGHSGQPQHF,TGTGCCAGCAGCCCCGGCGGACACTCCGGTCAGCCCCAGCATTTT
-,16,TRBJ2-2,TRBD2,TRBV6-6,CASSYRTSGNHGELFF,TGTGCCAGCAGTTACCGGACTAGCGGGAATCACGGGGAGCTGTTTTTT
-,12,TRBJ2-3,-,TRBV11-3,CASSQQMDTQYF,TGTGCCAGCAGTCAACAGATGGATACGCAGTATTTT
once,13,TRBJ2-7,TRBD2,TRBV18,CASSTGGNYEQYF,TGTGCCAGCTCAACCGGGGGGAACTACGAGCAGTACTTC
-,15,TRBJ1-2,TRBD1,TRBV6-5,CASKPTGTGREGYTF,TGTGCCAGCAAACCCACCGGGACAGGGCGTGAAGGCTACACCTTC
-,15,TRBJ1-2,TRBD1,TRBV2,CASSSKTGSSYGYTF,TGTGCCAGCAGTTCTAAGACAGGGTCCTCCTATGGCTACACCTTC
-,13,TRBJ1-1,-,TRBV4-2,CASSQGAPTEAFF,TGTGCCAGCAGCCAAGGGGCGCCCACTGAAGCTTTCTTT
-,13,TRBJ1-2,-,TRBV27,CASSFTGTGGYTF,TGTGCCAGCAGTTTCACAGGGACGGGTGGCTACACCTTC
once,18,TRBJ2-2,TRBD2,TRBV7-9,CASSYPPSGGPNTGELFF,TGTGCCAGCAGCTACCCCCCTAGCGGGGGGCCCAACACCGGGGAGCTGTTTTTT
-,14,TRBJ2-7,TRBD1,TRBV5-1,CASSLGQGIYEQYF,TGCGCCAGCAGCTTGGGACAGGGGATCTACGAGCAGTACTTC
-,18,TRBJ1-2,TRBD1,TRBV4-2,CASSQDRDRAARIYGYTF,TGTGCCAGCAGCCAAGATCGGGACAGGGCGGCGCGGATCTATGGCTACACCTTC
-,15,TRBJ1-2,TRBD1,TRBV5-4,CASSPGTGALYGYTF,TGTGCCAGCAGCCCGGGGACAGGGGCCCTCTATGGCTACACCTTC
-,19,TRBJ1-5,-,TRBV21-1,CASSKVWRQGMMSNQPQHF,TGTGCCAGCAGCAAAGTTTGGAGACAGGGTATGATGAGCAATCAGCCCCAGCATTTT
-,15,TRBJ1-5,-,TRBV9,CASSATGQYNQPQHF,TGTGCCAGCAGCGCAACCGGACAGTACAATCAGCCCCAGCATTTT